This T cell receptor beta chain emerged from a study of blood T cells in healthy people across ages. Study context: Template switching captured about one barcoded beta molecule per two T cells. Broader study findings: The fall in TCR beta diversity per million T cells was roughly linear with age. When one million T cells were used, diversity estimates were thought to be underestimates.

It was with a sample-barcoded 5' primer and a J-beta primer mix that a second PCR of roughly 7 to 12 cycles was run. Template switching added a 12-random-nucleotide identifier to every cDNA molecule. In TCRdb, the 5' RACE reads were re-called with MiXCR into one record per CDR3 protein. Among about 400,000 distinct CDR3 sequences listed, over 45% were seen once. A remark on this clonotype: Its antigen is undetermined.

The CDR3 runs 12 residues. The V end was cut by 4 bases, the J end by 2 bases, with 9 bases between. The germline V gene encodes CDR1 SQVTM and CDR2 ANQGSEA. This receptor was identified in a man between 60 and 75 years old in good health. This chain uses TRBV29-1 with TRBJ2-7; D remains unclear. Sequences were obtained from blood. CDR3 nucleotide sequence: TGCAGCGTTGGGGTTCCCCCCTACGAGCAGTACTTC. Protein: CSVGVPPYEQYF.